These 8 T cell receptor beta chains were all obtained from the same sample, sequenced in a study of blood T cell repertoires in COVID-19. The method was immunoSEQ multiplex PCR; TCRdb's version includes in-frame clones alone and lacks a portion of them. Here the sample spans about 270,000 clones, around 90% being singletons. The sample taken for sequencing was peripheral blood. These TCRs come from a man aged 50 to 60 with acute or convalescent COVID-19.

V is TRBV2 and J is TRBJ1-5; D is ambiguous. The ends were cut back, 8 bases at V and 4 bases at J, with 18 bases in the middle. This CDR3 region has 15 residues. Germline CDR1 reads SNHLY; CDR2 reads FYNNEI. The CDR3 nucleotides are TGTGCCAGCCGGCCTAGCAGGATCGAGAATCAGCCCCAGCATTTT. Its protein is CASRPSRIENQPQHF. Full variable domain (outside the CDR3, taken from reference TRBV2 and TRBJ1-5): EPEVTQTPSHQVTQMGQEVILRCVPISNHLYFYWYRQILGQKVEFLVSFYNNEISEKSEIFDDQFSVERPDGSNFTLKIRSTKLEDSAMYFCASRPSRIENQPQHFGDGTRLSIL.

V usage is TRBV11-2 and J usage is TRBJ2-3; the D gene is possibly TRBD2 (6 bases). Germline V lookup: CDR1 SGHAT, CDR2 FQNNGV. V was pared by 3 bases and J by 2 bases, with 9 bases between. The CDR3 runs 14 residues. The CDR3 here is CASSLGRNTDTQYF. The DNA of the CDR3 is TGTGCCAGCAGCTTGGGGAGGAACACAGATACGCAGTATTTT.

V usage is TRBV4-1 and J usage is TRBJ1-2, with TRBD1 as a possible D gene (5 bases). This CDR3 contains 15 residues. Deletions cut 3 bases from V and 1 base from J, with 12 bases between. Germline-derived CDR1 and CDR2 are MGHRA and YSYEKL. The CDR3 DNA reads as TGCGCCAGCAGCCAGGCGGGGGTGGGTAACTATGGCTACACCTTC. Protein product: CASSQAGVGNYGYTF.

The chain carries TRBV7-9 and TRBJ2-7; D ambiguous. Trimming removed 5 bases from V and 4 bases from J, with 12 bases in between. The CDR3 has 13 amino acids. Germline V gives CDR1 SEHNR, CDR2 FQNEAQ (reference sequence). This CDR3 is CASSRQDTYEQYF. The CDR3 region has the DNA TGTGCCAGCAGCCGACAAGACACTTACGAGCAGTACTTC.

J is TRBJ2-7 and V is TRBV18; the match to TRBD1 covers 9 bases. The V segment lost 3 bases and the J segment 7 bases; nucleotides outside the gene matches: 10. The CDR3 sequence is 15 residues long. Germline V gene sequence: CDR1 KGHSH, CDR2 LQKENI. This CDR3 is CASSPGQGNREEQYF. The CDR3 region has the DNA TGTGCCAGCTCACCGGGACAGGGTAATAGAGAAGAGCAGTACTTC.

The rearrangement joins TRBV30 to TRBJ1-3; D remains ambiguous. Germline lookup yields CDR1 GTSNPN and CDR2 SVGIG (reference sequence). Trimming left V 0 bases short and J 0 bases short, with 12 bases between. The CDR3 has 16 amino acids. CDR3 in amino acids: CAWSVTRMHSGNTIYF. CDR3 coding DNA: TGTGCCTGGAGTGTAACGCGGATGCACTCTGGAAACACCATATATTTT. The whole variable domain, remainder taken from reference TRBV30 and TRBJ1-3, is SQTIHQWPATLVQPVGSPLSLECTVEGTSNPNLYWYRQAAGRGLQLLFYSVGIGQISSEVPQNLSASRPQDRQFILSSKKLLLSDSGFYLCAWSVTRMHSGNTIYFGEGSWLTVV.

This clone occurred once. The chain has TRBV11-3 and TRBJ2-5; tentative D call: TRBD1 (6 bases). This CDR3 spans 13 amino acids. Germline lookup yields CDR1 SGHNT and CDR2 YENEEA. Trimming took off 1 base at V and 3 bases at J, with 6 bases between the two ends. DNA of the CDR3: TGTGCCAGCAGCTTAGGGACAGAAGAGACCCAGTACTTC. It specifies CASSLGTEETQYF.

The chain uses TRBV18 and TRBJ2-1; TRBD2 agrees at 8 bases. CDR1 and CDR2 from the germline V gene are KGHSH and LQKENI. The CDR3 contains 14 residues. V was clipped by 4 bases and J by 5 bases; unmatched bases: 4. CDR3 coding DNA: TGTGCCAGCTCACGGCCGGGGGGGGACAATGAGCAGTTCTTC. Translated, it gives CASSRPGGDNEQFF.